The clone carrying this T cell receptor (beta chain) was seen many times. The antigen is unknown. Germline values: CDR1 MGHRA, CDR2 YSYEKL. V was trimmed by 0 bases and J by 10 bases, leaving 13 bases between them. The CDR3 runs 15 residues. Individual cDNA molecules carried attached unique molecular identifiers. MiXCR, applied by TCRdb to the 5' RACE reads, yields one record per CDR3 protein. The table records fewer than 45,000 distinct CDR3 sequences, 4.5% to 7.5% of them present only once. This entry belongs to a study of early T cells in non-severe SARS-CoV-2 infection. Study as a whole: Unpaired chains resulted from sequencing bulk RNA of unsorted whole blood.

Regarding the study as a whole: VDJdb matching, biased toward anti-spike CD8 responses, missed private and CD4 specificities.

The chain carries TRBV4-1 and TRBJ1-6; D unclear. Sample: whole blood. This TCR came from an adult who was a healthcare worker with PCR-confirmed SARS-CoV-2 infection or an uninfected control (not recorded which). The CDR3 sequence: CASSQDSGSRSPLHF. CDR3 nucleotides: TGCGCCAGCAGCCAAGACTCCGGGAGTAGATCACCCCTCCACTTT.